This T cell receptor beta chain came from a study of blood T cell repertoires in COVID-19. Per the original methods: By means of reference gene primer amplification, nucleated cell counts were estimated. Clones were sequenced by immunoSEQ multiplex PCR, and TCRdb holds only the in-frame ones, with some missing. For V, J and clone size, that table is used; D and trimming come from the DNA. The sample records 70,000 to 80,000 clones, around 88% being singletons. The germline CDR1 and CDR2 sequences are SQVTM and ANQGSEA. This CDR3 is 13 amino acids long. V was pared by 7 bases and J by 6 bases, with 8 bases of the junction left unmatched.

This TCR derives from a human donor in a cohort sampled during active COVID-19. The V gene is TRBV29-1, the J gene TRBJ2-4, with TRBD1 matching 8 bases. Sequences were obtained from peripheral blood. This chain's CDR3 is CSASGGLGNIQYF. The DNA for the CDR3 is TGCAGCGCCTCAGGGGGCTTGGGAAACATTCAGTACTTC.